This paragraph reports one TCR beta chain. Its cognate antigen is unknown. The PCR contained 60 Vbeta and 13 Jbeta primers. Some clones are missing from TCRdb's copy, which holds only in-frame ones; the method was immunoSEQ multiplex PCR. The sample holds some 120,000 clones; around 84% are singletons and the top ten take approximately 6.5%. This specimen belongs to a study of cytomegalovirus exposure and HLA in healthy donors. This CDR3 has 15 residues. The V gene's germline CDR1 is SGHDT and CDR2 YYEEEE. Trimming at V came to 4 bases and at J to 12 bases, leaving 8 bases not matched to a gene. Whole-study results and caveats: Reports indicated that the classifier achieved high specificity and sensitivity in diagnosing cytomegalovirus status.

The rearrangement joins TRBV5-6 to TRBJ2-1; TRBD2 aligns across 15 bases. The source is a woman aged 35 to 49 in good health and CMV-seronegative. What was sequenced was PBMCs. Here the CDR3 DNA reads TGTGCCAGCAGCACTGGGGGACTAGCGGGAGGCGGGCAGTTCTTC. Translation gives CASSTGGLAGGGQFF.